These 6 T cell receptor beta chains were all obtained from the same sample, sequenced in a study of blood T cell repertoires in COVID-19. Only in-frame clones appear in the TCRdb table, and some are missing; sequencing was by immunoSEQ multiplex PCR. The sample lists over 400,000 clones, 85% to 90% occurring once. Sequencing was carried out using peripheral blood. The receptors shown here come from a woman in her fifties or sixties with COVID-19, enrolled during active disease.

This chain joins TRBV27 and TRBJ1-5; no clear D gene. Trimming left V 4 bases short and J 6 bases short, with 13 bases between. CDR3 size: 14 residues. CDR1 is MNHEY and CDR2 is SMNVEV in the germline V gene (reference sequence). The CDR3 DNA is TGTGCCAGCAGTTGGCGCGGGGAGGGTCAGCCCCAGCATTTT. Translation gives CASSWRGEGQPQHF.

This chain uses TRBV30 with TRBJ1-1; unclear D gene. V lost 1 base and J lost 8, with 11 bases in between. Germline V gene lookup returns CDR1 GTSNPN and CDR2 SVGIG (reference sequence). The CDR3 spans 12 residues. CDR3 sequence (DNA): TGTGCCTGGAGTGGGGCGTCTAGCGAAGCTTTCTTT. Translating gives CAWSGASSEAFF.

CDR3 coding DNA: TGCGCCAGCAGCTCCGGGACAGGAGAAGCTTTCTTT. Protein sequence: CASSSGTGEAFF. This rearrangement joins TRBV5-1 to TRBJ1-1, with TRBD1 matching over 8 bases. CDR1 is SGHRS and CDR2 is YFSETQ in the germline V gene. The CDR3 is 12 amino acids. V shed 3 bases, J shed 8 bases, and the junction held 3 bases outside the gene matches.

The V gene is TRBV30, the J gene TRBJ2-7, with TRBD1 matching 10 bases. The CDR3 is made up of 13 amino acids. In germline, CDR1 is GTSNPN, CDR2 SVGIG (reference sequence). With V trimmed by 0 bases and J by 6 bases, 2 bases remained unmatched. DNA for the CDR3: TGTGCCTGGAGTGTAGGGGACAGGGGCGAGCAGTACTTC. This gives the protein CAWSVGDRGEQYF.

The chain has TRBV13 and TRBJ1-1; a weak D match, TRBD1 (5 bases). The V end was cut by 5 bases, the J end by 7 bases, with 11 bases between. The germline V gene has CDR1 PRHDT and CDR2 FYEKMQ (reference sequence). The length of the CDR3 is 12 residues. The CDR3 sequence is CASSIAQDEAFF. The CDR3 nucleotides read TGTGCCAGCAGCATCGCACAGGATGAAGCTTTCTTT.

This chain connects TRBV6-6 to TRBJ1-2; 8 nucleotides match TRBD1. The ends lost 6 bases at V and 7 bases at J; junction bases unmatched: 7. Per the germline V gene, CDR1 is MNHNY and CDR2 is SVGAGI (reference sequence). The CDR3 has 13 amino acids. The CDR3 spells CASRVGQGAGYTF. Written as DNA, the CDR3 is TGTGCCAGCAGGGTAGGACAGGGTGCTGGCTACACCTTC.